This T cell receptor (beta chain) was sequenced during a study of cytomegalovirus exposure and HLA in healthy donors. With respect to this clone: Its antigen is not identified.

Deletions cut 0 bases from V and 1 base from J, with 14 bases between. In germline, CDR1 is SGDLS, CDR2 YYNGEE. CDR3 size: 17 residues. Points from the study as a whole: HLA alleles were associated with 15,000 to 20,000 TCR beta sequences in a later analysis at 0.05 false discovery rate. Presence/absence analyses took donor sequencing depth as roughly uniform. The study labeled 150 to 200 TCR beta chains cytomegalovirus-associated.

Both 60 Vbeta primers and 13 Jbeta primers went into the PCR. Assay: immunoSEQ multiplex PCR; the TCRdb copy retains only in-frame clones and omits some. The table lists over 130,000 clones, 70% to 90% of them singletons, with approximately 2.5% in the top ten. The receptor comes from a man over 45 in good health and CMV-seronegative. The chain is built from TRBV9 and TRBJ2-1; possibly TRBD1 for D (5 bases). The source material was PBMCs. The CDR3 DNA sequence: TGTGCCAGCAGCGTAGCTGGGGCAGGGATGTCCTACAATGAGCAGTTCTTC. Translated: CASSVAGAGMSYNEQFF.